This note documents a single TCR beta chain sequence. V was cut by 6 bases and J by 4 bases, with 12 bases left in between. Germline loops: CDR1 MNHNY, CDR2 SVGAGI (reference sequence). This CDR3 comprises 13 residues. This entry comes from a study of cytomegalovirus exposure and HLA in healthy donors. In the study overall: Roughly 89 million unique TCR sequences came from HLA-typed donors in an early release.

The PCR made use of 60 Vbeta and 13 Jbeta primers. TCRdb's table, derived via immunoSEQ multiplex PCR, lists solely in-frame clones and lacks some. In the table there are about 200,000 clones, about 80% of which are singletons. The clonotype was recovered from a man aged 18 to 35 in good health and CMV-seronegative. Sequencing was performed on PBMCs. The chain couples TRBV6-6 to TRBJ1-2; D not resolved. This CDR3 is CASRPGEVYGYTF. CDR3 DNA sequence: TGTGCCAGCAGACCCGGTGAGGTCTATGGCTACACCTTC.